This is a list of T cell receptor beta chains from one sample in a study of blood T cell repertoires in COVID-19. Sequencing was performed with immunoSEQ multiplex PCR; in TCRdb, only in-frame clones are kept and a portion is missing. The sample lists 150,000 to 200,000 clones, roughly nine tenths occurring once. The material sequenced was peripheral blood. Receptors were obtained from a woman aged 60-75 years with COVID-19, enrolled during active disease. The CDR3 runs from the conserved cysteine through the conserved F or W. The D gene is left open where the match is weak. Rows give clone size only sometimes, using once, few, many, or a class for an expanded clone.

clone_size j_call v_call d_call cdr3_aa cdr3_nt
. TRBJ2-1 TRBV5-4 TRBD1 CASGQGALDEQFF TGTGCCAGCGGACAGGGGGCCCTCGACGAGCAGTTCTTC
few TRBJ1-1 TRBV10-2 . CASSESKGHGRNTEAFF TGCGCCAGCAGTGAGTCGAAAGGACACGGGCGGAACACTGAAGCTTTCTTT
. TRBJ1-4 TRBV27 . CASSLQQGSYEKLFF TGTGCCAGCAGTTTGCAGCAGGGGTCTTATGAAAAACTGTTTTTT
. TRBJ1-1 TRBV28 . CASSIPRGHTEAFF TGTGCCAGCAGTATCCCCAGGGGACACACTGAAGCTTTCTTT
. TRBJ1-6 TRBV10-2 TRBD1 CASPDRERNSPLHF TGCGCCAGCCCAGACAGGGAGCGTAATTCACCCCTCCACTTT
. TRBJ2-4 TRBV2 TRBD2 CASGRLAANIQYF TGTGCCAGCGGCCGACTAGCGGCAAACATTCAGTACTTC
. TRBJ1-5 TRBV18 . CASSPPGSASNQPQHF TGTGCCAGCTCACCACCCGGCAGCGCTAGCAATCAGCCCCAGCATTTT
. TRBJ2-1 TRBV7-8 TRBD2 CASSPSGSYYNEQFF TGTGCCAGCAGCCCCAGCGGGAGCTACTACAATGAGCAGTTCTTC
. TRBJ1-2 TRBV14 . CASSQGWGEEGYTF TGTGCCAGCAGCCAAGGATGGGGGGAGGAGGGCTACACCTTC
. TRBJ1-2 TRBV10-3 . CAISEIVGRAYGYTF TGTGCCATCAGTGAAATAGTCGGCAGGGCCTATGGCTACACCTTC
. TRBJ2-1 TRBV6-1 TRBD2 CASSEASGRVYNEQFF TGTGCCAGCAGTGAAGCTAGCGGGAGGGTTTACAATGAGCAGTTCTTC
once TRBJ2-1 TRBV5-6 TRBD1 CASSLGRTGGTKFF TGTGCCAGCAGCTTGGGTCGGACAGGGGGGACGAAATTCTTC
few TRBJ2-7 TRBV12-3/TRBV12-4 . CASSPEYEQYF TGTGCCAGCAGTCCCGAGTACGAGCAGTACTTC
. TRBJ2-7 TRBV19 TRBD2 CASSPGLAGGSYEQYF TGTGCCAGTAGTCCGGGACTAGCGGGAGGATCCTACGAGCAGTACTTC
. TRBJ2-7 TRBV6-5 TRBD2 CASTGGGEQYF TGTGCCAGCACCGGGGGAGGGGAGCAGTACTTC
. TRBJ1-5 TRBV4-3 . CASSQDAGRGNQPQHF TGCGCCAGCAGCCAAGATGCAGGGAGGGGGAATCAGCCCCAGCATTTT
. TRBJ1-6 TRBV6-2/TRBV6-3 . CASTPVGLRDKSPLHF TGTGCCAGCACCCCGGTGGGACTCCGAGACAAGTCACCCCTCCACTTT
. TRBJ1-2 TRBV6-5 TRBD1 CASRPDRVGGYTF TGTGCCAGCAGACCCGACAGGGTTGGGGGCTACACCTTC
. TRBJ2-5 TRBV11-2 TRBD2 CASSPPTSGEQETQYF TGTGCCAGCAGCCCTCCGACTAGCGGGGAACAAGAGACCCAGTACTTC
. TRBJ1-2 TRBV6-2/TRBV6-3 . CASSYEGDGYTF TGTGCCAGCAGTTACGAGGGGGATGGCTACACCTTC
. TRBJ2-1 TRBV7-2 . CASSPPEFTYNEQFF TGTGCCAGCAGCCCCCCGGAGTTCACCTACAATGAGCAGTTCTTC
. TRBJ1-2 TRBV6-1 . CASSEDSRYGYTF TGTGCCAGCAGTGAAGACAGTAGGTATGGCTACACCTTC
once TRBJ2-7 TRBV6-5 . CASGTQGGFSYEQYF TGTGCCAGCGGGACCCAGGGGGGATTCTCCTACGAGCAGTACTTC
. TRBJ1-6 TRBV7-2 . CASSRTVNNSPLHF TGTGCCAGCAGCCGGACAGTAAATAATTCACCCCTCCACTTT
. TRBJ2-2 TRBV24-1 . CATNSGTGELFF TGTGCCACAAACTCGGGCACCGGGGAGCTGTTTTTT
. TRBJ2-3 TRBV11-2 . CASSFRTVGARSDTQYF TGTGCCAGCAGCTTCCGGACAGTCGGAGCCAGATCAGATACGCAGTATTTT
once TRBJ1-5 TRBV6-5 . CASSSSGGQPQHF TGTGCCAGCAGTTCCTCCGGGGGGCAGCCCCAGCATTTT
. TRBJ2-3 TRBV30 TRBD2 CAWSQGLAGPTDTQYF TGTGCCTGGAGCCAGGGACTAGCGGGGCCCACAGATACGCAGTATTTT
. TRBJ2-3 TRBV4-1 . CASSQDGGASGTDTQYF TGCGCCAGCAGCCAAGACGGGGGTGCTAGCGGCACAGATACGCAGTATTTT
. TRBJ2-2 TRBV27 TRBD1 CASSARPLTGAGELFF TGTGCCAGCAGTGCGCGCCCGCTGACAGGGGCCGGGGAGCTGTTTTTT
. TRBJ2-2 TRBV7-9 . CASSLDGSRTGELFF TGTGCCAGCAGCTTGGACGGGAGTCGCACCGGGGAGCTGTTTTTT
. TRBJ2-5 TRBV7-2 TRBD1 CASTSGQGETQYF TGTGCCAGCACCTCAGGACAGGGAGAGACCCAGTACTTC
once TRBJ2-7 TRBV19 TRBD1 CATLGTGNSEQYF TGTGCCACCCTCGGGACAGGGAATTCAGAGCAGTACTTC
. TRBJ1-6 TRBV4-3 TRBD1 CASSRGGEGGRNSPLHF TGCGCCAGCAGCCGAGGAGGGGAAGGGGGCCGTAATTCACCCCTCCACTTT
. TRBJ2-1 TRBV4-2 TRBD2 CASSPGLAAGEQFF TGTGCCAGCAGCCCGGGACTAGCGGCCGGGGAGCAGTTCTTC